The clone carrying this TCR beta chain has a count of ten or more. The library targeted TCRbeta and was prepared with unique molecular identifiers. TCRdb redid the calling of the PCR reads with MiXCR, one entry per CDR3 protein. The sample records around 360,000 distinct CDR3 sequences, 10% being singletons. This sample was included in a study of T-cell reconstitution after alpha-beta-depleted transplantation in children. V shed 4 bases and J 7 bases; nucleotides not matched to a gene: 11. The CDR3 consists of 15 residues. Germline CDR1 and CDR2: SGHRS and YFSETQ. This TCR came from a human donor who donated a stem cell graft to a child with acute lymphoblastic leukemia. The gene calls are TRBV5-1 and TRBJ2-1; 7 bases map to TRBD1. The starting material was PBMCs from the stem cell graft donor, obtained from the stem cell graft. The CDR3 protein is CASSPGQEKRNEQFF. The CDR3 DNA reads as TGCGCCAGCAGCCCCGGACAGGAAAAGCGGAATGAGCAGTTCTTC.